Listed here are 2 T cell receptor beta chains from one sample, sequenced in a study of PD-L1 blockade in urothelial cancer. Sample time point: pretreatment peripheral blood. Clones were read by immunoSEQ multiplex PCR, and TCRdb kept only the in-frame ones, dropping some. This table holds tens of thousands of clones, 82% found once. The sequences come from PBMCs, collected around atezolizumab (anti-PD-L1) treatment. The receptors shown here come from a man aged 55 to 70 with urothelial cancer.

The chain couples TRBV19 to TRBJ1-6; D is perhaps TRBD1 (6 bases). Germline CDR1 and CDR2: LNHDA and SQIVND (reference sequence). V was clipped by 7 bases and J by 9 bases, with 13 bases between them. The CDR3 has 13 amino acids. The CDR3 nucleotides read TGTGCCAGTAAATGGGGGGGCGTTTCACCCCTCCACTTT. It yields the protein CASKWGGVSPLHF.

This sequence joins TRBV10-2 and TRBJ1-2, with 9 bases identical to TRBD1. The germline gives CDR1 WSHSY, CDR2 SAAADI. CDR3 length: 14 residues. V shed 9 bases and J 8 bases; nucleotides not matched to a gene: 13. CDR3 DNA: TGCGCCAGTTGGATTGGGACAGGGATCGGGGGCTACACCTTC. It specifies CASWIGTGIGGYTF.